A single sample gave rise to the 30 T cell receptor beta chains below, sequenced in a study of blood T cell repertoires in COVID-19. Repertoires were generated with immunoSEQ multiplex PCR, while TCRdb's copy carries only in-frame clones and drops some. The table lists fewer than 65,000 clones, about 83% of them singletons. Sequenced material: peripheral blood. Receptors originate from a human donor in a cohort sampled during active COVID-19.

The chain is built from TRBV11-2 and TRBJ2-3; no definite D call. Trimming took 1 base from V and 1 from J, leaving 12 bases between them. The CDR3 spans 16 residues. Germline V gene lookup returns CDR1 SGHAT and CDR2 FQNNGV. The CDR3 nucleotides read TGTGCCAGCAGCTTAGGTCCGGTGCCACGCACAGATACGCAGTATTTT. It yields the protein CASSLGPVPRTDTQYF. The entire variable domain, with the rest obtained from reference TRBV11-2 and TRBJ2-3, is as follows: EAGVAQSPRYKIIEKRQSVAFWCNPISGHATLYWYQQILGQGPKLLIQFQNNGVVDDSQLPKDRFSAERLKGVDSTLKIQPAKLEDSAVYLCASSLGPVPRTDTQYFGPGTRLTVL.

The gene calls are TRBV5-5 and TRBJ1-2, with 9 bases that match TRBD1. Trimming removed 4 bases from V and 2 bases from J; junction bases left unmatched: 6. This CDR3 is built from 15 residues. Per the germline V gene, CDR1 is SGHKS and CDR2 is YYEKEE (reference sequence). CDR3 loop: CASSTRQGGNYGYTF. The DNA for the CDR3 is TGTGCCAGCAGCACCCGACAGGGGGGCAACTATGGCTACACCTTC.

V is TRBV13 and J is TRBJ1-1; 7 nucleotides align to TRBD1. J gave up 4 bases and V 8 bases, and 16 bases lay outside the gene matches. Germline CDR1 reads PRHDT; CDR2 reads FYEKMQ (reference sequence). The CDR3 spans 16 residues. Here the CDR3 DNA reads TGTGCCAGCGCCTCTTTGACACGACAGGGCGGCACTGAAGCTTTCTTT. Amino acid sequence: CASASLTRQGGTEAFF.

V usage is TRBV6-5 and J usage is TRBJ2-1, with 7 bases fitting TRBD1. Trimming cost V 5 bases and J 7 bases; bases outside gene matches: 5. The germline V gene has CDR1 MNHEY and CDR2 SVGAGI. CDR3 length: 13 amino acids. This CDR3 reads CASSLTQGNEQFF. The CDR3, as DNA: TGTGCCAGCAGTCTCACACAGGGGAATGAGCAGTTCTTC.

This clone was found a few times. V usage is TRBV12-3 or TRBV12-4 and J usage is TRBJ2-3; D is unclear. Deletions cut 1 base from V and 6 bases from J, with 5 bases between. The CDR3 runs 12 residues. CDR3 region: CASSLVEDTQYF. The CDR3 DNA is TGTGCCAGCAGTTTAGTGGAGGATACGCAGTATTTT.

In this sample, this clone turned up a few times. The chain is built from TRBV30 and TRBJ1-5, with TRBD1 matching over 8 bases. CDR1 and CDR2 (germline): GTSNPN, SVGIG (reference sequence). The V segment lost 2 bases and the J segment 4 bases; nucleotides outside the gene matches: 13. The CDR3 extends over 17 amino acids. The CDR3 DNA reads as TGTGCCTGGAGTCAAGGGCGAGTGACAGGGGTGAATCAGCCCCAGCATTTT. Translation gives CAWSQGRVTGVNQPQHF.

This chain connects TRBV27 to TRBJ2-1; 7 positions match TRBD2. The CDR3 has 18 amino acids. Losses at the gene ends were 5 bases for V and 8 bases for J; bases not matched to a gene: 21. Germline CDR1 reads MNHEY; CDR2 reads SMNVEV (reference sequence). The CDR3 protein is CASSRKSPAGTRSDEQFF. DNA for the CDR3: TGTGCCAGCAGTCGGAAATCACCAGCGGGGACTCGTAGCGATGAGCAGTTCTTC.

CDR3 protein: CASSLSSGGSETQYF. The CDR3 DNA follows: TGTGCCAGCAGTTTATCCAGCGGGGGATCAGAGACCCAGTACTTC. The rearrangement links TRBV27 to TRBJ2-5; 8 bases align to TRBD2. Germline CDR1 is MNHEY and CDR2 is SMNVEV (reference sequence). CDR3 length: 15 amino acids. The ends lost 0 bases at V and 4 bases at J; junction bases unmatched: 4.

This chain joins TRBV7-2 and TRBJ2-7; TRBD1 agrees at 11 bases. The CDR3 is made up of 15 amino acids. V dropped 1 base and J dropped 6; count of bases not matched to a gene: 5. CDR1 is SGHTA and CDR2 is FQGNSA in the germline V gene. The CDR3 reads CASSLGTGTGGEQYF. The CDR3 DNA reads as TGTGCCAGCAGCTTAGGGACCGGGACAGGGGGCGAGCAGTACTTC.

This clone was detected many times. V usage is TRBV19 and J usage is TRBJ2-7; 10 bases line up with TRBD1. CDR1 and CDR2 (germline): LNHDA, SQIVND (reference sequence). This CDR3 contains 15 residues. The trim removed 3 bases at V and 1 base at J, leaving 3 bases unmatched. This CDR3 reads CASSIRTGGSYEQYF. The CDR3 nucleotides read TGTGCCAGTAGTATCCGGACAGGGGGGTCCTACGAGCAGTACTTC.

The J gene is TRBJ1-4, the V gene TRBV18, with 10 bases that match TRBD1. There are 16 residues in the CDR3. V shed 1 base, J shed 6 bases, and the junction held 5 bases outside the gene matches. Germline CDR1 is KGHSH and CDR2 is LQKENI. The CDR3 reads CASSPLTGTGDEKLFF. The CDR3 DNA reads TGTGCCAGCTCACCACTGACCGGGACAGGGGATGAAAAACTGTTTTTT. The complete variable domain, with remaining parts taken from reference TRBV18 and TRBJ1-4, reads NAGVMQNPRHLVRRRGQEARLRCSPMKGHSHVYWYRQLPEEGLKFMVYLQKENIIDESGMPKERFSAEFPKEGPSILRIQQVVRGDSAAYFCASSPLTGTGDEKLFFGSGTQLSVL.

This clone is classed as large. The chain couples TRBV11-1 to TRBJ2-7, with D possibly being TRBD1 (6 bases). The CDR3 spans 15 residues. Germline V lookup: CDR1 SGHAT, CDR2 FQDESV (reference sequence). Trimming pared 6 bases from V and 4 bases from J, leaving 19 bases between. The CDR3: CASRDTQGKGYEQYF. Here the CDR3 DNA reads TGTGCCAGCAGAGACACACAGGGTAAAGGGTACGAGCAGTACTTC.

This chain joins TRBV3-1 (or the pseudogene TRBV3-2) and TRBJ1-3; TRBD1 is a possible D gene (6 bases). CDR3 length: 16 residues. Trimming removed 0 bases from V and 4 bases from J, with 13 bases in between. The germline CDR1 and CDR2 sequences are LGHDT and YNNKEL (reference sequence). The CDR3: CASSQDPQGSGNTIYF. CDR3 bases: TGTGCCAGCAGCCAAGACCCACAGGGTTCGGGAAACACCATATATTTT.

This clone was counted only a few times. The V call is TRBV5-1, the J call TRBJ2-5; TRBD1 matches at 10 bases. This CDR3 has 15 residues. Germline loops: CDR1 SGHRS, CDR2 YFSETQ. Trimming at V came to 0 bases and at J to 5 bases, leaving 4 bases not matched to a gene. The CDR3 loop is CASSLEDRGWETQYF. CDR3 bases: TGCGCCAGCAGCTTGGAGGACAGGGGGTGGGAGACCCAGTACTTC.

The chain employs TRBV19 and TRBJ2-3; the match to TRBD2 covers 8 bases. The CDR3 is 14 amino acids. The V gene end was trimmed by 5 bases and the J gene end by 5 bases; junction bases not matched to a gene: 6. Germline lookup yields CDR1 LNHDA and CDR2 SQIVND (reference sequence). The CDR3 spells CASSQAGVRDTQYF. The CDR3 bases are TGTGCCAGTAGTCAAGCGGGAGTGAGAGATACGCAGTATTTT.

The chain is built from TRBV12-3 or TRBV12-4 and TRBJ1-1; D possibly corresponds to TRBD1 (5 bases). The CDR3 is made up of 13 amino acids. V was pared by 6 bases and J by 1 base, with 9 bases between. The CDR3 is CASSPTGNTEAFF. The CDR3 coding sequence is TGTGCCAGCAGCCCCACAGGGAACACTGAAGCTTTCTTT.

This clone showed up just a few times. The chain carries TRBV5-1 and TRBJ2-1; 7 bases line up with TRBD1. V lost 4 bases, J lost 5 bases, and 9 bases stayed unmatched. Germline V gene lookup returns CDR1 SGHRS and CDR2 YFSETQ. The CDR3 spans 15 residues. CDR3 in amino acids: CASSRTGPGDNEQFF. The CDR3 DNA reads TGCGCCAGCAGCAGGACAGGCCCAGGCGACAATGAGCAGTTCTTC.

The chain links TRBV4-2 to TRBJ1-3, with D possibly matching TRBD1 (5 bases). V lost 5 bases to trimming and J lost 2 bases, with 13 bases between them. CDR3 size: 15 residues. Germline V gene lookup returns CDR1 LGHNA and CDR2 YNFKEQ. For the CDR3, the DNA is TGTGCCAGCAGCATGGGGGGGGAGGCTGGAAACACCATATATTTT. Its protein is CASSMGGEAGNTIYF.

The chain uses TRBV5-1 and TRBJ1-4; TRBD1 is a possible D gene (5 bases). Per the germline V gene, CDR1 is SGHRS and CDR2 is YFSETQ. V lost 4 bases to trimming and J lost 5 bases, with 18 bases between them. The CDR3 runs to 16 residues. The CDR3 DNA is TGCGCCAGCAGCCCCCTTACCCTTGGGGGGAATGAAAAACTGTTTTTT. Translation: CASSPLTLGGNEKLFF.

The chain links TRBV2 to TRBJ1-1; D is possibly TRBD1 (6 bases). The CDR3 spans 13 residues. Looked up from germline, CDR1 is SNHLY and CDR2 is FYNNEI. Trimming took 6 bases from V and 5 from J, leaving 13 bases between them. CDR3 residues: CASRDQGWTEAFF. CDR3 DNA: TGTGCCAGCAGGGATCAGGGGTGGACTGAAGCTTTCTTT.

This clone has just a few counts. The chain carries TRBV5-3 and TRBJ1-5, with a tentative D call TRBD1 (5 bases). TRBV5-3 is treated as an ORF (open reading frame) with a function not yet certain. Trimming cost V 0 bases and J 7 bases, with 11 bases left between them. The CDR3 has 14 amino acids. The CDR3 loop reads CARSLGQGWQPQHF. The CDR3 DNA follows: TGTGCCAGAAGCTTGGGGCAGGGTTGGCAGCCCCAGCATTTT.

The V and J genes are TRBV7-2 and TRBJ2-3; 8 bases are shared with TRBD1. With V trimmed by 4 bases and J by 6 bases, 3 bases remained unmatched. The CDR3 loop spans 13 amino acids. Germline lookup yields CDR1 SGHTA and CDR2 FQGNSA. The CDR3 sequence is CASSSNRGDTQYF. CDR3 nucleotide sequence: TGTGCCAGCAGCTCTAACAGGGGGGATACGCAGTATTTT.

The chain is built from TRBV5-1 and TRBJ2-3; weak D call: TRBD1 (6 bases). V was trimmed by 4 bases and J by 3 bases, leaving 18 bases between them. Germline V gene data show CDR1 as SGHRS and CDR2 as YFSETQ. There are 16 residues in the CDR3. The CDR3 reads CASSPQGQAVTDTQYF. DNA of the CDR3: TGCGCCAGCAGCCCCCAGGGACAAGCGGTGACAGATACGCAGTATTTT.

V and J are TRBV7-2 and TRBJ2-1; TRBD1 agrees at 7 bases. V lost 6 bases and J lost 4; bases outside the gene matches: 9. From germline, CDR1 is SGHTA and CDR2 FQGNSA. The CDR3 extends over 15 amino acids. The DNA of the CDR3 is TGTGCCAGCAGGACCACCGGGACAGATTACAATGAGCAGTTCTTC. It encodes CASRTTGTDYNEQFF.

The chain combines TRBV29-1 with TRBJ1-1, with D perhaps TRBD1 (5 bases). V lost 2 bases to trimming and J lost 5 bases, with 12 bases between them. There are 13 residues in the CDR3. Germline V CDR1 and CDR2: SQVTM, ANQGSEA. CDR3 sequence: CSVESGGSTEAFF. CDR3 coding DNA: TGCAGCGTTGAAAGCGGGGGATCGACTGAAGCTTTCTTT.

CDR3 amino acids: CASSLRGHTNTEAFF. The CDR3 DNA reads as TGTGCCAGCAGTTTAAGGGGCCATACCAACACTGAAGCTTTCTTT. The chain uses TRBV28 and TRBJ1-1; TRBD1 might be the D (5 bases). Germline loops: CDR1 MDHEN, CDR2 SYDVKM. The CDR3 consists of 15 residues. Deletions cut 2 bases from V and 2 bases from J, with 12 bases between.

The V and J genes are TRBV19 and TRBJ2-2; D might be TRBD2 (6 bases). CDR3 length: 15 residues. Deletions cut 6 bases from V and 2 bases from J, with 13 bases between. Germline V gives CDR1 LNHDA, CDR2 SQIVND (reference sequence). The CDR3 bases are TGTGCCAGTAGGCAGGGACTTGCTAACACCGGGGAGCTGTTTTTT. Its translation is CASRQGLANTGELFF.

This clone was picked up a small number of times. This chain links TRBV11-3 with TRBJ2-1; D is possibly TRBD1 (5 bases). This CDR3 is built from 15 residues. Looked up from germline, CDR1 is SGHNT and CDR2 is YENEEA. Trimming stripped 0 bases from V and 6 bases from J, with 12 bases between. The CDR3 protein is CASSLDSATVNEQFF. For the CDR3, the DNA is TGTGCCAGCAGCTTAGATTCGGCGACAGTCAATGAGCAGTTCTTC.

This clone has a single count. This chain links TRBV27 with TRBJ2-2; the match to TRBD2 covers 14 bases. Trimming at V came to 6 bases and at J to 2 bases, leaving 8 bases not matched to a gene. In germline, CDR1 is MNHEY, CDR2 SMNVEV (reference sequence). The CDR3 covers 18 residues. CDR3 sequence (DNA): TGTGCCAGCAGAAGGAGGACTAGCGGGAGGCGAAACACCGGGGAGCTGTTTTTT. Amino acid sequence: CASRRRTSGRRNTGELFF.

The rearrangement uses TRBV30 and TRBJ1-4; D might be TRBD1 (5 bases). Germline CDR1 GTSNPN, CDR2 SVGIG (reference sequence). The V end was cut by 5 bases, the J end by 2 bases, with 12 bases between. There are 14 residues in the CDR3. As DNA, the CDR3 is TGTGCCTGGGGAGTAAAGGGGACTAATGAAAAACTGTTTTTT. Amino acids: CAWGVKGTNEKLFF.